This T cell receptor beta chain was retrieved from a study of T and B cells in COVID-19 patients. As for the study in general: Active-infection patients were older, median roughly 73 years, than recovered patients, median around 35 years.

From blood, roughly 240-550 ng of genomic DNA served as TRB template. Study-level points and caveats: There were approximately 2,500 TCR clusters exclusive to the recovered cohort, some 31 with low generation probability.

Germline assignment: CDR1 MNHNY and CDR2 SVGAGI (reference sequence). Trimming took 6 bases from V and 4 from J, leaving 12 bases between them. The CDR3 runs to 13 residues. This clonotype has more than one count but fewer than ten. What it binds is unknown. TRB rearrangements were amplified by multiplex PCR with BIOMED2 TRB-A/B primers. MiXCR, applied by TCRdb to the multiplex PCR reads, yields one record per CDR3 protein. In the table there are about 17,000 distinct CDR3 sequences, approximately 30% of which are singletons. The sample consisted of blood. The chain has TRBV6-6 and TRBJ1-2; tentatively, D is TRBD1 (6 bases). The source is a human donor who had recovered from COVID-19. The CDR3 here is CASSPDRAYGYTF. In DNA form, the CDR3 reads TGTGCCAGCAGCCCGGACAGAGCCTATGGCTACACCTTC.